These 30 T cell receptor beta chains were sequenced from one sample in a study of T cells in Graves' hyperthyroidism and ophthalmopathy. RNA transcripts provided the source from which TCR beta CDR3 regions were amplified. First-round RT-PCR with HTBI primers amplified the TCR CDR3 region. Using its own MiXCR run on the multiplex PCR reads, TCRdb lists one record per CDR3 protein. Of 500,000 to 600,000 distinct CDR3 sequences in the sample, about 45% were seen once. Input material: peripheral blood or thyroid tissue (not recorded which). These receptors all stem from an adult woman with Graves' disease, either hyperthyroidism or ophthalmopathy (not recorded which).

This clonotype was found a few times. The gene calls are TRBV20-1 and TRBJ2-2; no reliable D call. Germline CDR1 DFQATT, CDR2 SNEGSKA (reference sequence). The CDR3 totals 12 residues. Trimming left V 6 bases short and J 8 bases short, with 13 bases between. The CDR3 spells CSATVSTGELFF. The CDR3 nucleotides are TGCAGTGCCACGGTCTCGACAGGGGAGCTGTTTTTT.

This clonotype was counted at least ten times. This rearrangement joins TRBV7-9 to TRBJ2-7; 9 positions match TRBD2. Germline CDR1 and CDR2: SEHNR and FQNEAQ (reference sequence). This CDR3 contains 13 residues. V trimming: 7 bases; J trimming: 10 bases; junction bases outside the gene matches: 11. CDR3 residues: CASIHAGGTRQYF. CDR3 DNA sequence: TGTGCCAGCATCCACGCGGGGGGGACGAGACAGTACTTC.

As for this clonotype: A much larger clone lies one base from this, so it may be a read error. V usage is TRBV12-3 or TRBV12-4 and J usage is TRBJ2-7; perhaps D is TRBD1 or TRBD2 (5 bases each). Trimming took off 1 base at V and 4 bases at J, with 11 bases between the two ends. The CDR3 sequence is 14 residues long. CDR3 sequence (DNA): TGTGCCAGCAGTTTAGAGGGACCCCTATACGAGCAGTACTTC. Protein: CASSLEGPLYEQYF.

V usage is TRBV11-2 and J usage is TRBJ2-5; D not certain. The CDR3 spans 13 residues. V lost 5 bases and J lost 4, with 11 bases in between. The germline CDR1 and CDR2 sequences are SGHAT and FQNNGV. CDR3 DNA: TGTGCCAGCAGCCCCAGACTGACAGAGACCCAGTACTTC. It translates to CASSPRLTETQYF.

This clonotype appeared a few times. The junction shows a germline mismatch at one end, possibly a read error. This rearrangement joins TRBV5-1 to TRBJ2-5, with D possibly TRBD2 on 6 matching bases. Germline values: CDR1 SGHRS, CDR2 YFSETQ. The CDR3 is made up of 15 amino acids. The CDR3 nucleotides are TGTGCCAGCATCCCGCGGGGCCGGTACCAAGAGACCCAGTACTTC. Translating gives CASIPRGRYQETQYF.

This clonotype was seen a handful of times. V is TRBV30 and J is TRBJ1-1; 8 nucleotides agree with TRBD1. The CDR3 consists of 12 residues. Per the germline V gene, CDR1 is GTSNPN and CDR2 is SVGIG (reference sequence). The V gene end was trimmed by 2 bases and the J gene end by 8 bases; junction bases not matched to a gene: 4. The CDR3 DNA reads TGTGCCTGGAGTCGGACAGGGTTAGAAGCTTTCTTT. This codes for CAWSRTGLEAFF. The full variable domain, completed using reference TRBV30 and TRBJ1-1, is SQTIHQWPATLVQPVGSPLSLECTVEGTSNPNLYWYRQAAGRGLQLLFYSVGIGQISSEVPQNLSASRPQDRQFILSSKKLLLSDSGFYLCAWSRTGLEAFFGQGTRLTVV.

The J gene is TRBJ1-5, the V gene TRBV12-3 or TRBV12-4; D is unresolved. V gave up 6 bases and J gave up 7 bases, with 13 bases separating them. The CDR3 runs to 13 residues. CDR3 region: CASSPDGEQPQHF. In DNA, the CDR3 is TGTGCCAGCAGCCCAGACGGAGAACAGCCCCAGCATTTT.

The CDR3 here is CATSRRTGQNEQYF. CDR3 DNA sequence: TGTGCCACCAGCAGACGGACAGGGCAAAACGAGCAGTACTTC. The rearrangement uses TRBV15 and TRBJ2-7; 8 bases map to TRBD1. Looked up from germline, CDR1 is LNHNV and CDR2 is YYDKDF (reference sequence). The CDR3 is made up of 14 amino acids. The V and J ends lost 2 bases and 5 bases, in that order; junction bases with no gene match: 5.

The chain couples TRBV25-1 to TRBJ2-5; D is uncertain. Germline loops: CDR1 MGHDK, CDR2 SYGVNS. The CDR3 is 11 amino acids. The CDR3 DNA sequence: TGTGCTTTTGGCAGCCAAGAGACCCAGTACTTC. This translates into CAFGSQETQYF.

This clonotype occurred many times. The V gene is TRBV7-9, the J gene TRBJ1-1, with D uncertain. The CDR3 spans 13 residues. Trimming cost V 3 bases and J 7 bases, with 12 bases left between them. From germline, CDR1 is SEHNR and CDR2 FQNEAQ (reference sequence). This chain's CDR3 is CASSFGLPDEAFF. The CDR3, as DNA: TGTGCCAGCAGCTTCGGGCTGCCTGATGAAGCTTTCTTT.

This clonotype was observed at least ten times. The gene calls are TRBV5-6 and TRBJ1-1; TRBD1 matches 11 bases. The CDR3 loop spans 15 amino acids. After removal of 4 bases from V and 2 bases from J, the junction contained 4 bases not matched to a gene. The V gene's germline CDR1 is SGHDT and CDR2 YYEEEE. In DNA, the CDR3 is TGTGCCAGCAGCATTTGGACAGGGGGCAACACTGAAGCTTTCTTT. Translation: CASSIWTGGNTEAFF.

This clonotype was seen many times. This rearrangement joins TRBV6-6 to TRBJ2-7; the D gene is possibly TRBD1 (5 bases). V lost 7 bases and J lost 1, with 8 bases in between. Germline V CDR1 and CDR2: MNHNY, SVGAGI (reference sequence). This CDR3 spans 12 amino acids. CDR3 region: CASKDRSYEQYF. CDR3 sequence (DNA): TGTGCCAGCAAAGACAGATCCTACGAGCAGTACTTC.

This clonotype was seen only a few times. The CDR3 bases are TGTGCCAGCAGCCACCAGGACTACGAGCAGTACTTC. This encodes CASSHQDYEQYF. The gene calls are TRBV28 and TRBJ2-7; D ambiguous. This CDR3 is 12 amino acids long. The germline gives CDR1 MDHEN, CDR2 SYDVKM. V was shortened by 6 bases and J by 3 bases, with 9 bases between the two germline ends.

This clonotype appeared many times. The rearrangement joins TRBV29-1 to TRBJ2-7; 7 positions match TRBD1. Germline V gives CDR1 SQVTM, CDR2 ANQGSEA. The CDR3 is made up of 14 amino acids. Trimming removed 7 bases from V and 2 bases from J; junction bases left unmatched: 11. In DNA, the CDR3 is TGCAGCGCCCGCGTAGGGGGCGGAACCTACGAGCAGTACTTC. Amino acid sequence: CSARVGGGTYEQYF.

The chain is built from TRBV24-1 and TRBJ1-1; TRBD1 aligns across 7 bases. CDR3 length equals 13 residues. V gave up 6 bases and J gave up 3 bases; unmatched junction bases: 3. Germline V CDR1 and CDR2: KGHDR, SFDVKD. The CDR3: CATSSQGHTEAFF. For the CDR3, the DNA is TGTGCCACCAGTTCACAGGGGCACACTGAAGCTTTCTTT.

This clonotype was seen only a few times. The rearrangement uses TRBV28 and TRBJ1-3, with TRBD1 identical over 7 bases. Germline V lookup: CDR1 MDHEN, CDR2 SYDVKM. The V segment lost 6 bases and the J segment 4 bases; nucleotides outside the gene matches: 6. The CDR3 is 14 amino acids. DNA for the CDR3: TGTGCCAGCAGGAACAGGGACAGCGGAAACACCATATATTTT. It specifies CASRNRDSGNTIYF.

This clonotype was detected a few times. The rearrangement uses TRBV12-1 and TRBJ2-2; the table calls TRBD2, which could not be checked here. TRBV12-1 is flagged as a pseudogene. The CDR3 sequence is 18 residues long. Written as DNA, the CDR3 is TGTGCCAGCAGACACGGACTAGCGGCCAAAAGGGACACCGGGGAGCTGTTTTTT. Its protein product is CASRHGLAAKRDTGELFF.

This clonotype was counted ten times or more. The rearrangement joins TRBV7-9 to TRBJ2-7; no clear D gene. CDR3 length equals 16 residues. The V gene lost 3 bases and the J gene lost 3 bases, with 18 bases spanning the gap. Germline CDR1 is SEHNR and CDR2 is FQNEAQ (reference sequence). DNA for the CDR3: TGTGCCAGCAGCTTCTTAAGAGCGCCCGCGGACTACGAGCAGTACTTC. Translating it yields CASSFLRAPADYEQYF.

V and J are TRBV20-1 and TRBJ2-6; no firm D call. The CDR3 is 12 amino acids. The V end was cut by 6 bases, the J end by 2 bases, with 5 bases between. Germline V lookup: CDR1 DFQATT, CDR2 SNEGSKA (reference sequence). The CDR3 is CSAPTGANVLTF. CDR3 nucleotide sequence: TGCAGTGCCCCTACTGGGGCCAACGTCCTGACTTTC.

This clonotype was counted ten times or more. The chain joins TRBV9 to TRBJ1-2, with a tentative D call TRBD1 (6 bases). The CDR3 length is 15 residues. Trimming stripped 3 bases from V and 2 bases from J, with 14 bases between. CDR1 is SGDLS, CDR2 YYNGEE, per germline. Here the CDR3 DNA reads TGTGCCAGCAGCGGCGGGACGGGGGGCAACTATGGCTACACCTTC. Protein: CASSGGTGGNYGYTF.

This clonotype has at least ten counts. The rearrangement links TRBV28 to TRBJ2-5, with D maybe TRBD2 (6 bases). The CDR3 is made up of 14 amino acids. CDR1 and CDR2 (germline): MDHEN, SYDVKM. Between the trimmed V and J ends, which lost 3 bases and 9 bases, there was a span of 17 bases. The CDR3 DNA reads as TGTGCCAGCAGTTTGCGTGGGCGGGACGGCGCCCAGTACTTC. It yields the protein CASSLRGRDGAQYF.

The chain is built from TRBV7-9 and TRBJ1-5; D is unresolved. This CDR3 is 12 amino acids long. The V gene lost 5 bases and the J gene lost 5 bases, with 7 bases spanning the gap. CDR1 and CDR2 (germline): SEHNR, FQNEAQ (reference sequence). CDR3 coding DNA: TGTGCCAGCAGCCCTCTACATCAGCCCCAGCATTTT. It encodes CASSPLHQPQHF.

The table lists this clonotype with many counts. V is TRBV4-1 and J is TRBJ1-2; TRBD1 matches at 7 bases. V was clipped by 9 bases and J by 3 bases; unmatched bases: 4. Looked up from germline, CDR1 is MGHRA and CDR2 is YSYEKL. The CDR3 spans 12 residues. The CDR3 DNA is TGCGCCAGTCGACAGGGAGACTATGGCTACACCTTC. Protein product: CASRQGDYGYTF.

This clonotype occurred a few times. The chain has TRBV7-8 and TRBJ2-5, with D perhaps matching TRBD2 (6 bases). The length of the CDR3 is 14 residues. Germline CDR1 is SGHVS and CDR2 is FQNEAQ. With 6 bases removed from V and 5 bases from J, the gap between germline ends came to 16 bases. The CDR3 bases are TGTGCCAGCAGAAACCGGCGGGGATGGGAGACCCAGTACTTC. Translation: CASRNRRGWETQYF.

This chain joins TRBV25-1 and TRBJ2-5, with 8 positions matching TRBD2. Per germline, CDR1 MGHDK and CDR2 SYGVNS. This CDR3 is built from 14 residues. With V trimmed by 6 bases and J by 5 bases, 8 bases remained unmatched. The CDR3, as DNA: TGTGCCAGCAGAATGCCGGGACTAGGGGAGACCCAGTACTTC. This translates into CASRMPGLGETQYF.

V usage is TRBV10-3 and J usage is TRBJ2-5; D possibly corresponds to TRBD2 (6 bases). Germline lookup yields CDR1 ENHRY and CDR2 SYGVKD. The length of the CDR3 is 15 residues. V lost 6 bases and J lost 5, with 19 bases in between. Here the CDR3 DNA reads TGTGCCATCAGGATACAGGAGGGGATGATGGAGACCCAGTACTTC. This codes for CAIRIQEGMMETQYF.

The CDR3 nucleotides are TGTGCCAGCAGCTTAGTCGTGCAGCCCCAGCATTTT. Its protein is CASSLVVQPQHF. The V call is TRBV7-2, the J call TRBJ1-5, with D unclear. Germline loops: CDR1 SGHTA, CDR2 FQGNSA. V lost 1 base to trimming and J lost 7 bases, with 5 bases between them. There are 12 residues in the CDR3. The entire variable domain, with the rest obtained from reference TRBV7-2 and TRBJ1-5, is as follows: GAGVSQSPSNKVTEKGKDVELRCDPISGHTALYWYRQSLGQGLEFLIYFQGNSAPDKSGLPSDRFSAERTGGSVSTLTIQRTQQEDSAVYLCASSLVVQPQHFGDGTRLSIL.

There are a few counts of this clonotype. The chain employs TRBV28 and TRBJ1-2; TRBD1 matches at 7 bases. The germline V gene encodes CDR1 MDHEN and CDR2 SYDVKM. CDR3 length: 16 residues. With 4 bases clipped from V and 5 bases from J, the junction kept 13 bases outside the gene matches. The CDR3 sequence is CASSSIGRTGPYGYTF. The CDR3 nucleotides are TGTGCCAGCAGTTCCATAGGCCGGACAGGTCCATATGGCTACACCTTC.

In the case of this clonotype: A much larger clonotype is one base distant, so this may be a read error. The conserved closing phenylalanine or tryptophan is absent in this CDR3, likely reflecting a read error. The rearrangement links TRBV4-1 to TRBJ2-7, with 11 bases fitting TRBD2. CDR1 is MGHRA and CDR2 is YSYEKL in the germline V gene. This CDR3 spans 15 amino acids. Trimming took 4 bases from V and 3 from J; bases not matched to a gene: 5. CDR3 bases: TGCGCCAGCAGCCGCCCGACTAGCGGGAACTACGAGCAGTACCTC. Its protein product is CASSRPTSGNYEQYL.

The chain joins TRBV20-1 to TRBJ1-1; D not resolved. This CDR3 comprises 16 residues. Trimming took off 2 bases at V and 4 bases at J, with 20 bases between the two ends. Germline V gene sequence: CDR1 DFQATT, CDR2 SNEGSKA (reference sequence). CDR3 coding DNA: TGCAGTGCTAGAACTAGGGCGAGAGGTTGGAGCACTGAAGCTTTCTTT. This encodes CSARTRARGWSTEAFF.